The clone carrying this T cell receptor (beta chain) was counted between two and nine times. Its antigen is as yet unknown. This sample was taken from a study of vaccination and CD4 T cells after COVID-19. Study background: Following dose two, a median around 65 days (range 14 to 241) passed before post-vaccine samples were taken. No peptide, an HIV-1 Nef pool, or a CEFX pool was what each control culture received.

The CDR3 consists of 14 residues. V was shortened by 6 bases and J by 4 bases, with 14 bases between the two germline ends. In germline, CDR1 is KGHDR, CDR2 SFDVKD. General study results and limits: Spike mono-reactive status applied to 304 of 307 vaccine-specific clones in convalescent patients.

The Oncomine TCR Beta short-read assay was applied to DNA of cultured CD4+ T cells. The source of extracted genomic DNA was cultured CD4+ T cells. TCRdb re-analysed the PCR reads in MiXCR, keeping a single row per CDR3 protein. The sample has approximately 9,800 distinct CDR3 sequences, 33% seen once. Sample treatment: approximately nine-day PBMC culture with coronavirus spike peptide pools or control peptides (ViraFEST assay). Harvesting of the unexposed donor's CD4+ T cells predated the COVID-19 pandemic (2011-2018). The specimen was CD4+ T cells from blood, cultured in vitro. The clonotype was recovered from a human donor in good health. The chain links TRBV24-1 to TRBJ1-2; possible D gene TRBD1, 6 bases. The DNA for the CDR3 is TGTGCCACCAGTTCCTTGGACAGCAGCTATGGCTACACCTTC. Translated, it gives CATSSLDSSYGYTF.